The present entry profiles one T cell receptor beta chain with its context. Other DNA sequences in the sample encode the same CDR3. Per the study methods: Amplified reference gene primers provided the basis for estimating nucleated cell counts. TCRdb's copy holds only in-frame clones and misses some; the assay was immunoSEQ multiplex PCR. Clonal size and the V and J genes are those of that table, whereas D and trimming came from the DNA. The sample has roughly 200,000 clones; roughly 81% are singletons. The data were obtained in a study of blood T cell repertoires in COVID-19. Study overall: Donors in the United States, Italy and Spain gave samples during acute or convalescent COVID-19. In each case, the material was cDNA or gDNA derived from T cells, B-cell-depleted T cells, or PBMCs.

CDR1 is KGHSH and CDR2 is LQKENI in the germline V gene. CDR3 length equals 15 residues. V was cut by 1 base and J by 0 bases, with 6 bases left in between. The J gene is TRBJ2-2, the V gene TRBV18; D possibly corresponds to TRBD1 (6 bases). The clonotype was recovered from a woman of 80 years or more with acute or convalescent COVID-19. Sequencing was done on a sample of peripheral blood. CDR3 nucleotide sequence: TGTGCCAGCTCACCACGACAGGCGAACACCGGGGAGCTGTTTTTT. Residues: CASSPRQANTGELFF. Full variable domain (remainder filled in from reference TRBV18 and TRBJ2-2): NAGVMQNPRHLVRRRGQEARLRCSPMKGHSHVYWYRQLPEEGLKFMVYLQKENIIDESGMPKERFSAEFPKEGPSILRIQQVVRGDSAAYFCASSPRQANTGELFFGEGSRLTVL.